These 16 T cell receptor beta chains were all obtained from the same sample, sequenced in a study of cytomegalovirus exposure and HLA in healthy donors. In the PCR, 60 Vbeta and 13 Jbeta primers were used. TCRdb keeps only in-frame clones here, not all; method: immunoSEQ multiplex PCR. Seen here are 70,000 to 95,000 clones, more than 60% observed once, and the top ten hold 1.6%. The sample consisted of PBMCs. The receptors come from a man aged 35 to 55 in good health and CMV-seronegative.

This clone was observed a handful of times. CDR3: CASSQGVAGLAKNIQYF. DNA for the CDR3: TGTGCCAGCAGCCAAGGAGTAGCGGGGCTAGCCAAAAACATTCAGTACTTC. The chain joins TRBV14 to TRBJ2-4; TRBD2 matches at 8 bases. This CDR3 comprises 17 residues. The germline V gene encodes CDR1 SGHDN and CDR2 FVKESK. V shed 1 base, J shed 0 bases, and the junction held 5 bases outside the gene matches. The entire variable domain, with the rest obtained from reference TRBV14 and TRBJ2-4, is as follows: EAGVTQFPSHSVIEKGQTVTLRCDPISGHDNLYWYRRVMGKEIKFLLHFVKESKQDESGMPNNRFLAERTGGTYSTLKVQPAELEDSGVYFCASSQGVAGLAKNIQYFGAGTRLSVL.

This chain links TRBV28 with TRBJ1-3, with 9 positions matching TRBD1. The CDR3 covers 13 residues. Germline CDR1 reads MDHEN; CDR2 reads SYDVKM. The V gene end was trimmed by 8 bases and the J gene end by 4 bases; junction bases not matched to a gene: 3. The CDR3 DNA reads as TGTGCCAGCCCTGACAGGGGGGGAAACACCATATATTTT. Translation: CASPDRGGNTIYF. Supplemented by reference TRBV28 and TRBJ1-3, the full variable domain reads DVKVTQSSRYLVKRTGEKVFLECVQDMDHENMFWYRQDPGLGLRLIYFSYDVKMKEKGDIPEGYSVSREKKERFSLILESASTNQTSMYLCASPDRGGNTIYFGEGSWLTVV.

This rearrangement joins TRBV28 to TRBJ2-3; 9 nucleotides align to TRBD1. The CDR3 sequence is 16 residues long. The germline CDR1 and CDR2 sequences are MDHEN and SYDVKM. V lost 8 bases and J lost 3; bases outside the gene matches: 12. The CDR3 DNA is TGTGCCAGCCCTCCGGGACAGGGTTTTTTGACAGATACGCAGTATTTT. Its translation is CASPPGQGFLTDTQYF.

This clone appeared once. The junction departs from the called germline gene at one end, perhaps through a read error. V gene TRBV4-1 combines with J gene TRBJ2-4, with 11 bases lining up with TRBD1. The CDR3 spans 17 residues. Germline V lookup: CDR1 MGHRA, CDR2 YSYEKL. CDR3 nucleotide sequence: TGCGCCAGCAGCCAGGCCGGGACAGGGGGAGTCAAAAACAGTCAGTACTTC. Encoded protein: CASSQAGTGGVKNSQYF.

There are a few counts of this clone. V usage is TRBV19 and J usage is TRBJ2-1; D perhaps matches TRBD1 (6 bases). CDR3 length: 17 residues. Germline-derived CDR1 and CDR2 are LNHDA and SQIVND (reference sequence). Trimming took 0 bases from V and 3 from J, leaving 15 bases between them. The CDR3 protein is CASSIEATGLGYNEQFF. CDR3 nucleotides: TGTGCCAGTAGTATAGAAGCCACAGGGTTAGGCTACAATGAGCAGTTCTTC.

This clone was picked up one time. V is TRBV18 and J is TRBJ2-3; 10 bases agree with TRBD1. After removal of 5 bases from V and 6 bases from J, the junction contained 5 bases not matched to a gene. The CDR3 sequence is 14 residues long. Germline values: CDR1 KGHSH, CDR2 LQKENI. As DNA, the CDR3 is TGTGCCAGCTCAACCGGGACAGGGGCCGATACGCAGTATTTT. It is translated as CASSTGTGADTQYF.

This CDR3 is CASSRTEAYFYEQYF. The CDR3, as DNA: TGTGCCAGCAGCCGAACAGAAGCCTATTTCTACGAGCAGTACTTC. V and J are TRBV5-5 and TRBJ2-7; D gene uncertain. V was trimmed by 4 bases and J by 3 bases, leaving 17 bases between them. Germline assignment: CDR1 SGHKS and CDR2 YYEKEE (reference sequence). The CDR3 runs to 15 residues.

The rearrangement links TRBV7-2 to TRBJ2-3; no definite D call. The V gene lost 5 bases and the J gene lost 1 base, with 7 bases spanning the gap. The CDR3 runs 13 residues. CDR1 is SGHTA and CDR2 is FQGNSA in the germline V gene. In DNA form, the CDR3 reads TGTGCCAGCAGCCCTTCTGGCACAGATACGCAGTATTTT. Its protein is CASSPSGTDTQYF.

The chain carries TRBV4-2 and TRBJ2-7, with D possibly matching TRBD2 (5 bases). Germline loops: CDR1 LGHNA, CDR2 YNFKEQ. Trimming left V 0 bases short and J 7 bases short, with 13 bases between. There are 14 residues in the CDR3. CDR3 sequence (DNA): TGTGCCAGCAGCCAAGAAACTGTAGCGTATGAGCAGTACTTC. This codes for CASSQETVAYEQYF.

The rearrangement links TRBV6-5 to TRBJ1-2, with 9 bases fitting TRBD1. Germline CDR1 is MNHEY and CDR2 is SVGAGI. The CDR3 sequence is 15 residues long. V was clipped by 6 bases and J by 3 bases; unmatched bases: 8. Written as DNA, the CDR3 is TGTGCCAGCAGCATGAAACAGGGGGCTGACTATGGCTACACCTTC. Translation gives CASSMKQGADYGYTF.

CDR3 loop: CASIERGEENIQYF. The CDR3 DNA is TGTGCCAGCATCGAGCGGGGGGAGGAAAACATTCAGTACTTC. This sequence joins TRBV2 and TRBJ2-4, with 9 bases fitting TRBD2. CDR1 and CDR2 (germline): SNHLY, FYNNEI. The CDR3 runs to 14 residues. The ends lost 7 bases at V and 5 bases at J; junction bases unmatched: 6.

This chain joins TRBV18 and TRBJ1-5; 10 nucleotides match TRBD1. There are 15 residues in the CDR3. V trimming: 2 bases; J trimming: 3 bases; junction bases outside the gene matches: 1. CDR1 is KGHSH and CDR2 is LQKENI in the germline V gene. The DNA for the CDR3 is TGTGCCAGCTCACCAGGGACAGGGGACAATCAGCCCCAGCATTTT. It translates to CASSPGTGDNQPQHF.

The genes are TRBV28 and TRBJ2-7, with TRBD1 identical over 9 bases. This CDR3 region has 15 residues. Germline V gene sequence: CDR1 MDHEN, CDR2 SYDVKM. J gave up 6 bases and V 4 bases, and 10 bases lay outside the gene matches. The CDR3 DNA reads as TGTGCCAGCAGTTCACTAGGACAGGGGAACGGCGAGCAGTACTTC. Translated: CASSSLGQGNGEQYF.

The rearrangement links TRBV7-2 to TRBJ2-7; 8 nucleotides match TRBD1. The CDR3 loop spans 14 amino acids. J lost 3 bases, V lost 7 bases, and 8 bases had no gene match. Germline values: CDR1 SGHTA, CDR2 FQGNSA. CDR3 DNA sequence: TGTGCCAGCACCCAACAAGGACAGGGCTACGAGCAGTACTTC. It codes for CASTQQGQGYEQYF.

This rearrangement joins TRBV10-3 to TRBJ2-7; 8 nucleotides agree with TRBD1. CDR1 is ENHRY, CDR2 SYGVKD, per germline. Losses at the gene ends were 8 bases for V and 3 bases for J; bases not matched to a gene: 12. The CDR3 consists of 15 residues. The CDR3 here is CAIGGTGRLSYEQYF. The CDR3 DNA follows: TGTGCCATCGGCGGGACAGGACGTCTCAGCTACGAGCAGTACTTC.

The chain couples TRBV25-1 to TRBJ2-6; maybe TRBD1 (6 bases). CDR3 length: 15 residues. Germline V gene lookup returns CDR1 MGHDK and CDR2 SYGVNS. V lost 0 bases to trimming and J lost 10 bases, with 13 bases between them. The CDR3: CASSEYTTTGNVLTF. CDR3 in DNA: TGTGCCAGCAGTGAATATACTACCACAGGGAACGTCCTGACTTTC.